Presented here are 5 T cell receptor beta chains from one specimen sequenced in a study of blood T cell repertoires in COVID-19. Here immunoSEQ multiplex PCR was the method, and the copy in TCRdb shows in-frame clones only, minus some. The sample has about 150,000 clones, approximately 85% seen once. Source material: peripheral blood. These receptors were taken from a man aged 55-75 years with COVID-19, enrolled during active disease.

This sequence joins TRBV4-2 and TRBJ2-7; 7 positions match TRBD2. J lost 4 bases, V lost 0 bases, and 6 bases had no gene match. The CDR3 consists of 15 residues. The germline gives CDR1 LGHNA, CDR2 YNFKEQ. CDR3 sequence reads: CASSQEGRESYEQYF. As DNA, the CDR3 is TGTGCCAGCAGCCAAGAAGGGCGGGAGTCGTACGAGCAGTACTTC.

The chain uses TRBV27 and TRBJ2-7, with TRBD2 matching over 11 bases. After removal of 6 bases from V and 0 bases from J, the junction contained 10 bases not matched to a gene. The CDR3 loop spans 17 amino acids. CDR1 MNHEY and CDR2 SMNVEV come from the germline V gene (reference sequence). The CDR3 region is CASSPGTSGSVSYEQYF. The CDR3 region has the DNA TGTGCCAGCAGCCCAGGAACTAGCGGGAGTGTCTCCTACGAGCAGTACTTC.

The chain joins TRBV28 to TRBJ1-1; perhaps TRBD1 as D (6 bases). The CDR3 extends over 15 amino acids. V was pared by 4 bases and J by 0 bases, with 12 bases between. In germline, CDR1 is MDHEN, CDR2 SYDVKM. CDR3 residues: CASSSPQGVNTEAFF. The DNA of the CDR3 is TGTGCCAGCAGTTCCCCACAGGGCGTGAACACTGAAGCTTTCTTT.

The chain couples TRBV30 to TRBJ2-5, with 10 bases identical to TRBD2. V dropped 4 bases and J dropped 5; count of bases not matched to a gene: 13. The germline gives CDR1 GTSNPN, CDR2 SVGIG (reference sequence). The CDR3 has 16 amino acids. The CDR3 DNA reads as TGTGCCTGGACCTCTAAACAAGCGGGAGGGTCTGAGACCCAGTACTTC. Amino acid sequence: CAWTSKQAGGSETQYF.

V usage is TRBV10-3 and J usage is TRBJ1-1; 8 nucleotides match TRBD1. The junction had 8 bases not matched to a gene; V was cut back by 6 bases and J by 8 bases. The V gene's germline CDR1 is ENHRY and CDR2 SYGVKD. This CDR3 spans 13 amino acids. DNA of the CDR3: TGTGCCATCAGCCTACAGGGGGAGGTGGAAGCTTTCTTT. Amino acids: CAISLQGEVEAFF.